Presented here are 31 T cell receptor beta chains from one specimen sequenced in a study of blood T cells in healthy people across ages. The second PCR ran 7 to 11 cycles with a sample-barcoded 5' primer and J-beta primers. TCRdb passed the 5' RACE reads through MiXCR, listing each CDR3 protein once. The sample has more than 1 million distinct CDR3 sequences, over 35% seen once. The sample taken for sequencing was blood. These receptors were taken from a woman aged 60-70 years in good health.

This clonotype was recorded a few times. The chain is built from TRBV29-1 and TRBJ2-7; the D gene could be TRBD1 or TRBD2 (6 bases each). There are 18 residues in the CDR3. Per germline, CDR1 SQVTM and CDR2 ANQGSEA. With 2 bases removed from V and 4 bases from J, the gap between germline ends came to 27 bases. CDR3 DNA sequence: TGCAGCGTTGAAATGGACCGGGGGACAAGCACGCAGGAATACGAGCAGTACTTC. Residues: CSVEMDRGTSTQEYEQYF.

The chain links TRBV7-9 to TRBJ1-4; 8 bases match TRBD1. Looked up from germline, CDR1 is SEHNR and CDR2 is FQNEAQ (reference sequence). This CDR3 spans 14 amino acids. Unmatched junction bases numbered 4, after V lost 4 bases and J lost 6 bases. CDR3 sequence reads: CASSSRTGYEKLFF. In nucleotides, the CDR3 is TGTGCCAGCAGCTCCAGGACAGGGTATGAAAAACTGTTTTTT.

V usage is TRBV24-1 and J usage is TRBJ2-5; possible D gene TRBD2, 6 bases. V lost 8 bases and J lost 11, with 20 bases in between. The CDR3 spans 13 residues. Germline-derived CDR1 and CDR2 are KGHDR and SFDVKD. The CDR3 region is CATTAGSYNEQYF. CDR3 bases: TGTGCCACCACGGCGGGGTCCTACAATGAGCAGTACTTC.

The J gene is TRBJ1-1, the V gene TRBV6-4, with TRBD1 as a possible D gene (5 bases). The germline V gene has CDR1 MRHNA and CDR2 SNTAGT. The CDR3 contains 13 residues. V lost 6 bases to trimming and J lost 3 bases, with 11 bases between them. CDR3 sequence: CASSSREDTEAFF. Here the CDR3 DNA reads TGTGCCAGCAGCTCCAGGGAGGACACTGAAGCTTTCTTT.

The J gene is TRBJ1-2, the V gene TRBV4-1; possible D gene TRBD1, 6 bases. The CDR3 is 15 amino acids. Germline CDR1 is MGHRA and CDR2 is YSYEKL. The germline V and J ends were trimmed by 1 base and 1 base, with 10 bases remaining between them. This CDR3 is CASSQGTAINYGYTF. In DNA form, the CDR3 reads TGCGCCAGCAGCCAAGGGACAGCGATTAACTATGGCTACACCTTC.

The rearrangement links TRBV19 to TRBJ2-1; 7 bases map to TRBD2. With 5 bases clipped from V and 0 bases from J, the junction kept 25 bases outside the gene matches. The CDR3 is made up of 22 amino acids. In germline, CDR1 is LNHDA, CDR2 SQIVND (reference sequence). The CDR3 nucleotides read TGTGCCAGTAGTCGGTCTTACTGGGTAGGGACGGCGGGAGTTAGCTCCTACAATGAGCAGTTCTTC. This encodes CASSRSYWVGTAGVSSYNEQFF.

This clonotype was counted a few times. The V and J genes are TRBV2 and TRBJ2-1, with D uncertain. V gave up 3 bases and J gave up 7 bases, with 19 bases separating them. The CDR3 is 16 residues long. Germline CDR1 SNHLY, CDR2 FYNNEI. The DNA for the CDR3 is TGTGCCAGCAGTGAGTCCTTGACAAGCCTCGGGAATGAGCAGTTCTTC. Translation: CASSESLTSLGNEQFF.

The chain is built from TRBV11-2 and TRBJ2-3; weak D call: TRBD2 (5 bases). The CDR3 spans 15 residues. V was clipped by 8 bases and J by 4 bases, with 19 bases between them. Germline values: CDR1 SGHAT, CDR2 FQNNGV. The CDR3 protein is CASRRLLGSADTQYF. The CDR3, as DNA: TGTGCCAGCCGTCGGTTATTAGGGAGCGCAGATACGCAGTATTTT.

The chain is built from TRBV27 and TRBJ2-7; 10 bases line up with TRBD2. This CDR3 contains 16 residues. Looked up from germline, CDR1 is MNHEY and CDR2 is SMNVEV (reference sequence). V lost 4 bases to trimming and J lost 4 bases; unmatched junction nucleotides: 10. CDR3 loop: CASSSVLAGASYEQYF. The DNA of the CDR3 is TGTGCCAGCAGTTCAGTCCTAGCGGGAGCTAGTTACGAGCAGTACTTC.

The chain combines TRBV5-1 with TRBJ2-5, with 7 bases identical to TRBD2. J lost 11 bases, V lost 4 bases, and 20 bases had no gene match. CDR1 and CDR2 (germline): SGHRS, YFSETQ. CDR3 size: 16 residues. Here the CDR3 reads CASSPGAGAYDNEQYF. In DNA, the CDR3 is TGCGCCAGCAGCCCGGGTGCGGGAGCGTATGACAATGAGCAGTACTTC.

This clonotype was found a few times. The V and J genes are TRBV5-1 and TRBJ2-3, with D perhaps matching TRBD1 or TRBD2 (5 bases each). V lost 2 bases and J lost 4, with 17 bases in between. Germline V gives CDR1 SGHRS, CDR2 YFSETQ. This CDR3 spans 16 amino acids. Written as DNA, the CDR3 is TGCGCCAGCAGCTTAGAGTGGGGGTCGTTCGCAGATACGCAGTATTTT. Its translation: CASSLEWGSFADTQYF.

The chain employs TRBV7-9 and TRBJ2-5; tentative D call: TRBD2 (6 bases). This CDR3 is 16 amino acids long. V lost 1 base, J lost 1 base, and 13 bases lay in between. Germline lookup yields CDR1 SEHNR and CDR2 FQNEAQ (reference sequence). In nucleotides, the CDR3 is TGTGCCAGCAGCTTAGGTTTTAGCGGCCCCCAAGAGACCCAGTACTTC. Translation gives CASSLGFSGPQETQYF.

The CDR3 reads CSAKGRGGYTF. In DNA, the CDR3 is TGCAGTGCTAAGGGGCGCGGGGGCTACACCTTC. The V gene is TRBV20-1, the J gene TRBJ1-2; tentative D call: TRBD1 (5 bases). The CDR3 consists of 11 residues. Germline values: CDR1 DFQATT, CDR2 SNEGSKA (reference sequence). With 4 bases removed from V and 8 bases from J, the gap between germline ends came to 11 bases.

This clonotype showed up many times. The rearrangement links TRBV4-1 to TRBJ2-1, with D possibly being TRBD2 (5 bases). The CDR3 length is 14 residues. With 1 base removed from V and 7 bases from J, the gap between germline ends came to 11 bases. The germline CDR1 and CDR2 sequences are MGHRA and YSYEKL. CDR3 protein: CASSQVEAWNEQFF. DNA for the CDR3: TGCGCCAGCAGCCAAGTGGAGGCATGGAATGAGCAGTTCTTC.

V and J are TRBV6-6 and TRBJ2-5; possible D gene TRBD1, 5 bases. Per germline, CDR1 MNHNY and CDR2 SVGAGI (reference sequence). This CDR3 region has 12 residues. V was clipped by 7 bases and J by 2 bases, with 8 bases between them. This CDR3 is CASKGLQETQYF. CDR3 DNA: TGTGCCAGCAAGGGGTTGCAAGAGACCCAGTACTTC.

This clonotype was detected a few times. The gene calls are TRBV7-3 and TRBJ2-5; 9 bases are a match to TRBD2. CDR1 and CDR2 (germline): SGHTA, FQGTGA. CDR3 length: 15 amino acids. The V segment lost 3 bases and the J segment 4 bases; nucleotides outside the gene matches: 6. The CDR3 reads CASSFGTSSRETQYF. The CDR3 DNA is TGTGCCAGCAGCTTTGGGACTAGCTCGAGAGAGACCCAGTACTTC.

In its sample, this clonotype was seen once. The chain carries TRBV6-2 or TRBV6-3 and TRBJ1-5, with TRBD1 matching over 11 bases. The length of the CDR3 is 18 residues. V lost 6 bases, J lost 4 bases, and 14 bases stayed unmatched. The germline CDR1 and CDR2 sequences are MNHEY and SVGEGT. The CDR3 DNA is TGTGCCAGCAGCTACCGGGGGACGGGACAGGGGGGAAATCAGCCCCAGCATTTT. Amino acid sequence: CASSYRGTGQGGNQPQHF.

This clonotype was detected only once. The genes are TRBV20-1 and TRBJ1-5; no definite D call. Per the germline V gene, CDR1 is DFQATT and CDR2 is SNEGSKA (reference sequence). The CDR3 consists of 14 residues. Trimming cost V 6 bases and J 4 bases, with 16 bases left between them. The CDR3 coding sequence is TGCAGTGCGAGAAGGGCGGAGGAGAATCAGCCCCAGCATTTT. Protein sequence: CSARRAEENQPQHF.

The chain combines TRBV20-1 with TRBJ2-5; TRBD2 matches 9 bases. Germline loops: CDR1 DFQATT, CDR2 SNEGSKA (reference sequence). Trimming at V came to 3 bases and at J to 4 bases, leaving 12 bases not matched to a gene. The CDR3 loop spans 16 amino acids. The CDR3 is CSASVLSGREGETQYF. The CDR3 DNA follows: TGCAGTGCTAGTGTCCTTAGCGGGAGAGAAGGAGAGACCCAGTACTTC.

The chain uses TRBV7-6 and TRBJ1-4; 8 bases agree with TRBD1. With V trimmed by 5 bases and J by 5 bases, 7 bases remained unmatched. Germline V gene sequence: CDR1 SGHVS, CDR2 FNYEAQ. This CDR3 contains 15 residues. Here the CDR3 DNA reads TGTGCCAGCAGCCCCCGGACAGGGCTGAATGAAAAACTGTTTTTT. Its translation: CASSPRTGLNEKLFF.

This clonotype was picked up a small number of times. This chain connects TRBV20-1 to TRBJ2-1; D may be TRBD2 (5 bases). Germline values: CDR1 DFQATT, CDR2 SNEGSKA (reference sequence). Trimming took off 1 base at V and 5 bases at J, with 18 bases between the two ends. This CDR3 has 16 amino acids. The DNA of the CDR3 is TGCAGTGCTAGAGCCTGGGTGGGGAGACTCAACAATGAGCAGTTCTTC. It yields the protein CSARAWVGRLNNEQFF.

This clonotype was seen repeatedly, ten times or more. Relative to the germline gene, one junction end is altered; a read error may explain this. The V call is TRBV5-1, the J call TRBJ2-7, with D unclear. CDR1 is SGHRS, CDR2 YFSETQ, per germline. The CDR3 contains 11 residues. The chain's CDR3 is CASSFDYEQYF. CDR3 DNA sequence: TGTGCCAGCAGTTTTGACTACGAGCAGTACTTC.

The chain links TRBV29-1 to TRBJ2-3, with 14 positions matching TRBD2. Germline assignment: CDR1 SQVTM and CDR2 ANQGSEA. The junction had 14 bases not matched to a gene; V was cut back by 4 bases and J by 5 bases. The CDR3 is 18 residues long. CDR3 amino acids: CSVAGTVGLAGVGDTQYF. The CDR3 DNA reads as TGCAGCGTTGCGGGGACCGTGGGACTAGCGGGAGTTGGAGATACGCAGTATTTT.

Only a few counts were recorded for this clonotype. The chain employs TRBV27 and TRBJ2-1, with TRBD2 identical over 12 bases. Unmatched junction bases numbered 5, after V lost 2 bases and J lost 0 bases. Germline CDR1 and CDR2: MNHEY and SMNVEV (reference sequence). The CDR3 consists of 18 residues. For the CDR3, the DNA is TGTGCCAGCAGTTTAGCTAGCGGGAGGGGGAGCTCCTACAATGAGCAGTTCTTC. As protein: CASSLASGRGSSYNEQFF.

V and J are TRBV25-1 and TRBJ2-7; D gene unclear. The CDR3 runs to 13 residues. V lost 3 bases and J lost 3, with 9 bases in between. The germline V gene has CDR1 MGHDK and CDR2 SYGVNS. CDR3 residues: CASSDPVHYEQYF. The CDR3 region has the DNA TGTGCCAGCAGTGACCCCGTCCACTACGAGCAGTACTTC.

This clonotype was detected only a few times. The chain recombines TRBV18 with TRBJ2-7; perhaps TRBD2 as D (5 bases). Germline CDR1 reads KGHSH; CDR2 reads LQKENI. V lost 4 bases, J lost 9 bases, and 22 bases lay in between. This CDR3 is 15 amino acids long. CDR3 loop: CASSRGAEERTSQYF. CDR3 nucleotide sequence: TGTGCCAGCTCACGAGGAGCGGAGGAACGTACGTCGCAGTACTTC.

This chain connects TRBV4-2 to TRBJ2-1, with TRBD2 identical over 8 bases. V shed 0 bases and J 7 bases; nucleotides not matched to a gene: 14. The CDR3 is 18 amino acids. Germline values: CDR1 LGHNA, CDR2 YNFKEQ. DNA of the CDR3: TGTGCCAGCAGCCAAGATAGCGGTAGGCCGGGAGGGCCGAATGAGCAGTTCTTC. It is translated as CASSQDSGRPGGPNEQFF.

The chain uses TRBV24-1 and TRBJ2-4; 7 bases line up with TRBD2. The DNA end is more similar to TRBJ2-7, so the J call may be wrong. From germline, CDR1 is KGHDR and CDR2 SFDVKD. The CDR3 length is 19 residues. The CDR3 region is CATSDLGREHSSEAYEQYF. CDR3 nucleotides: TGTGCCACCAGTGATTTAGGGCGGGAGCATTCCAGTGAGGCCTACGAGCAGTACTTC.

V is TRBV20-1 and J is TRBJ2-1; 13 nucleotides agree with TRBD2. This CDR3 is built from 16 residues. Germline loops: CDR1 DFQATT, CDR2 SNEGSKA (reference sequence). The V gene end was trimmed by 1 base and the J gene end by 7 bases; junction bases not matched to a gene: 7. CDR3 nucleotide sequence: TGCAGTGCTAGAGGATCCGGGACTAGCGGGAAGAATGAGCAGTTCTTC. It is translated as CSARGSGTSGKNEQFF.

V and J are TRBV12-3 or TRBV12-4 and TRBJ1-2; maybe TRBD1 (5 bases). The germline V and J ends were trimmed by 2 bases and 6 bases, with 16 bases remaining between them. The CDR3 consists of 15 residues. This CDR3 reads CASSLYAGAGDGYTF. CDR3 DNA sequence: TGTGCCAGCAGTTTATATGCAGGCGCGGGGGATGGCTACACCTTC.

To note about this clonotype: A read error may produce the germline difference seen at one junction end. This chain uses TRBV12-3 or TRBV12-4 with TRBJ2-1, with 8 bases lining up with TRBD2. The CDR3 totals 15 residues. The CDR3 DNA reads TGTGCCAGCAGTTTCTCTAGCGGGTCCTCCAATGAGCAGTTCTTC. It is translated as CASSFSSGSSNEQFF.